One and the same sample provided the 5 T cell receptor beta chains below, sequenced in a study of blood T cell repertoires in COVID-19. Profiling relied on immunoSEQ multiplex PCR, and the TCRdb table lists in-frame clones only, not all of them. This sample has more than 250,000 clones, with over 80% found just once. Input material: peripheral blood. Receptors originate from a woman aged 45-65 years with COVID-19, enrolled during active disease.

This clone came up once. V is TRBV5-1 and J is TRBJ2-3; 9 nucleotides align to TRBD1. The CDR3 length is 15 residues. V dropped 2 bases and J dropped 2; count of bases not matched to a gene: 3. The germline gives CDR1 SGHRS, CDR2 YFSETQ. The chain's CDR3 is CASSFGTGNTDTQYF. The CDR3 nucleotides read TGCGCCAGCAGCTTCGGGACAGGGAACACAGATACGCAGTATTTT. The full variable domain, its missing parts supplied by reference TRBV5-1 and TRBJ2-3, is KAGVTQTPRYLIKTRGQQVTLSCSPISGHRSVSWYQQTPGQGLQFLFEYFSETQRNKGNFPGRFSGRQFSNSRSEMNVSTLELGDSALYLCASSFGTGNTDTQYFGPGTRLTVL.

The V and J genes are TRBV6-5 and TRBJ2-5; no firm D call. Germline-derived CDR1 and CDR2 are MNHEY and SVGAGI. V was clipped by 0 bases and J by 5 bases, with 10 bases between them. CDR3 length: 14 amino acids. The CDR3 sequence: CASSYSSHSETQYF. In nucleotides, the CDR3 is TGTGCCAGCAGTTACTCGAGTCATAGCGAGACCCAGTACTTC.

This chain links TRBV30 with TRBJ2-7, with D tentatively TRBD1 (5 bases). V was cut by 0 bases and J by 5 bases, with 11 bases left in between. The CDR3 totals 13 residues. Looked up from germline, CDR1 is GTSNPN and CDR2 is SVGIG (reference sequence). Written as DNA, the CDR3 is TGTGCCTGGAGTGTGTTAGGGGCGGACGAGCAGTACTTC. This gives the protein CAWSVLGADEQYF.

The CDR3: CASSRRGPAYNEQFF. The CDR3, as DNA: TGTGCCAGCAGCCGCAGGGGGCCCGCCTACAATGAGCAGTTCTTC. The chain has TRBV3-1 (or the pseudogene TRBV3-2) and TRBJ2-1; 8 bases are shared with TRBD1. The J segment lost 2 bases and the V segment lost 4 bases, leaving 4 bases of the junction unmatched. This CDR3 comprises 15 residues. CDR1 is LGHDT, CDR2 YNNKEL, per germline (reference sequence).

This sequence joins TRBV18 and TRBJ1-1; maybe TRBD1 (6 bases). Germline CDR1 is KGHSH and CDR2 is LQKENI. CDR3 length: 14 amino acids. The V and J ends lost 3 bases and 1 base respectively, with 9 bases between them. This CDR3 is CASSPATGNTEAFF. Here the CDR3 DNA reads TGTGCCAGCTCACCCGCGACAGGGAACACTGAAGCTTTCTTT.